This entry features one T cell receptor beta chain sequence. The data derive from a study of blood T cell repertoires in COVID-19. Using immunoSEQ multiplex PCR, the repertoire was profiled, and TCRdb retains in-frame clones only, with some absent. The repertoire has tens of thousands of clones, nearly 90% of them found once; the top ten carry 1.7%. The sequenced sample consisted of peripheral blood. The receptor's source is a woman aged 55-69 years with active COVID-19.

The CDR3 is CASSESEGGRVYGYTF. In DNA form, the CDR3 reads TGTGCCAGCAGTGAATCGGAAGGGGGCAGAGTCTATGGCTACACCTTC. The rearrangement links TRBV2 to TRBJ1-2; 7 bases match TRBD1. Trimming removed 2 bases from V and 4 bases from J; junction bases left unmatched: 10. Germline CDR1 is SNHLY and CDR2 is FYNNEI. CDR3 length equals 16 residues.